A selection of T cell receptor beta chains follows, all from one sample in a study of blood T cell repertoires in COVID-19. Measured with immunoSEQ multiplex PCR; TCRdb has only the in-frame clones, and not every one. The table includes 250,000 to 300,000 clones, approximately 90% detected once. The source material was PBMCs or T cells enriched from blood (not recorded which). These receptors were collected from a woman in her 30s who had recovered from COVID-19. The CDR3 runs from the conserved cysteine through the conserved F or W. The D gene is left open where the match is weak. The listing skips clone size in some rows; elsewhere it reads once, few, many or a size class.

>TRBV9|NA|TRBD2|TRBJ2-7
CASGKTSGSYEQYF
TGTGCCAGCGGAAAGACTAGCGGGAGTTACGAGCAGTACTTC
>TRBV28|NA|NA|TRBJ2-7
CASRAQGHHWEQYF
TGTGCCAGCAGAGCCCAGGGGCATCATTGGGAGCAGTACTTC
>TRBV25-1|NA|TRBD1|TRBJ2-3
CASSDPGTGGWADTQYF
TGTGCCAGCAGTGACCCCGGGACAGGGGGCTGGGCAGATACGCAGTATTTT
>TRBV28|NA|NA|TRBJ1-6
CASRRTSGVGSSPLHF
TGTGCCAGCAGGCGCACCTCAGGGGTGGGCTCCTCACCCCTCCACTTT
>TRBV19|NA|TRBD1|TRBJ2-5
CASASDRGSQETQYF
TGTGCCAGCGCATCCGACAGGGGTTCACAAGAGACCCAGTACTTC
>TRBV9|NA|NA|TRBJ2-2
CASSVDPNTGELFF
TGTGCCAGCAGCGTAGATCCAAACACCGGGGAGCTGTTTTTT
>TRBV7-3|once|TRBD1|TRBJ1-1
CASSHGQGGSEAFF
TGTGCCAGCAGCCACGGACAGGGAGGTTCTGAAGCTTTCTTT
>TRBV28|NA|NA|TRBJ1-5
CASSLFKSPYSNQPQHF
TGTGCCAGCAGTTTGTTTAAATCCCCTTATAGCAATCAGCCCCAGCATTTT
>TRBV4-3|NA|TRBD1|TRBJ1-5
CASSQGGAVTGGRQPQHF
TGCGCCAGCAGCCAAGGGGGGGCCGTCACAGGGGGTCGGCAGCCCCAGCATTTT
>TRBV19|NA|NA|TRBJ2-7
CASSSQGGLYEQYF
TGTGCCAGTAGTTCTCAGGGCGGCCTCTACGAGCAGTACTTC
>TRBV6-1|NA|TRBD1|TRBJ2-7
CASSEGQGESYEQYF
TGTGCCAGCAGTGAGGGACAGGGGGAATCCTACGAGCAGTACTTC
>TRBV9|NA|TRBD1|TRBJ2-1
CASSVDGDRRYNEQFF
TGTGCCAGCAGCGTAGATGGGGACAGGCGGTACAATGAGCAGTTCTTC
>TRBV28|NA|NA|TRBJ2-7
CASRRTSWYEQYF
TGTGCCAGCAGGCGGACAAGTTGGTACGAGCAGTACTTC
>TRBV28|NA|NA|TRBJ2-7
CASSLSGAYEQYF
TGTGCCAGCAGTTTATCGGGGGCCTACGAGCAGTACTTC